This T cell receptor (beta chain) is from a study of graft-versus-host responses after intestinal transplantation. For the study at large: All recipients were given anti-thymocyte globulin induction, and tacrolimus and steroids were then administered for 2 to 4 years. Broader study findings: An association linked early post-transplant HvG declines with peak circulating GvH clone levels.

Assay: immunoSEQ multiplex PCR; the TCRdb copy retains only in-frame clones and omits some. This sample carries 88,000 or so clones, roughly 90% of them seen once, and the ten largest clones take around 0.11%. A word on this clone: Its antigen is unknown.

V was cut by 3 bases and J by 0 bases, with 9 bases left in between. Germline V gene sequence: CDR1 MNHNS, CDR2 SASEGT. This CDR3 is 15 amino acids long. This material consisted of unstimulated CD4+ T cells sorted from spleen or lymph node cells, taken before intestinal transplant. The chain combines TRBV6-1 with TRBJ1-5; D perhaps matches TRBD1 (6 bases). This TCR was sampled from a human donor who received an intestinal transplant. The CDR3 DNA reads TGTGCCAGCAGTGACGGACAGTATAGCAATCAGCCCCAGCATTTT. This encodes CASSDGQYSNQPQHF.